These 18 T cell receptor beta chains originate from one sample sequenced in a study of shared clonotypes between healthy human individuals. Selected positively for CCR7 and CD45RO-negative, naive CD8 cells excluded terminally differentiated effector memory CD45RA+ cells. Produced via immunoSEQ multiplex PCR; TCRdb's table is partial and in-frame only. Of fewer than 800,000 clones listed, about 92% are singletons. What was sequenced was naive CD8+ T cells sorted from blood. Every receptor here comes from a man aged 25 to 40 in good health.

This chain joins TRBV29-1 and TRBJ2-2; tentatively, D is TRBD1 (5 bases). There are 14 residues in the CDR3. Germline assignment: CDR1 SQVTM and CDR2 ANQGSEA. The V gene lost 3 bases and the J gene lost 3 bases, with 11 bases spanning the gap. The CDR3 region has the DNA TGCAGCGTTGATGCGACAGACGACACCGGGGAGCTGTTTTTT. Its translation: CSVDATDDTGELFF.

A note on this clone: This specimen includes other DNA sequences encoding the same CDR3. The V call is TRBV19, the J call TRBJ2-1; D gene unclear. The CDR3 extends over 13 amino acids. Germline CDR1 is LNHDA and CDR2 is SQIVND (reference sequence). Trimming took 1 base from V and 6 from J, leaving 7 bases between them. As DNA, the CDR3 is TGTGCCAGTAGTATAGGTACGGGCAATGAGCAGTTCTTC. Protein product: CASSIGTGNEQFF.

The sample holds a few counts of this clone. The rearrangement joins TRBV28 to TRBJ1-4; D perhaps matches TRBD1 (5 bases). Germline loops: CDR1 MDHEN, CDR2 SYDVKM. CDR3 length: 14 amino acids. Trimming took 1 base from V and 8 from J, leaving 11 bases between them. The CDR3 region is CASSLSYGTEKLFF. Here the CDR3 DNA reads TGTGCCAGCAGTTTATCTTACGGGACCGAAAAACTGTTTTTT.

The V gene is TRBV5-6, the J gene TRBJ2-2; possible D gene TRBD1, 5 bases. This CDR3 is built from 15 residues. V lost 2 bases and J lost 1, with 9 bases in between. Germline CDR1 SGHDT, CDR2 YYEEEE. The CDR3: CASSFLGRNTGELFF. The CDR3 nucleotides read TGTGCCAGCAGCTTTTTGGGGCGGAACACCGGGGAGCTGTTTTTT.

The genes are TRBV27 and TRBJ2-3; D is unclear. The CDR3 consists of 16 residues. Trimming stripped 4 bases from V and 0 bases from J, with 14 bases between. Germline-derived CDR1 and CDR2 are MNHEY and SMNVEV (reference sequence). This chain's CDR3 is CASSYTHGVSTDTQYF. In DNA, the CDR3 is TGTGCCAGCAGTTATACCCATGGGGTTAGCACAGATACGCAGTATTTT.

This chain connects TRBV7-9 to TRBJ2-3, with 7 bases identical to TRBD1. The ends lost 5 bases at V and 11 bases at J; junction bases unmatched: 10. The CDR3 consists of 13 residues. Germline CDR1 SEHNR, CDR2 FQNEAQ (reference sequence). In DNA, the CDR3 is TGTGCCAGCAGCCTAGGGGGACAGAAAGGGCAGTATTTT. Amino acids: CASSLGGQKGQYF. The full variable domain, in which reference TRBV7-9 and TRBJ2-3 provide the parts outside the CDR3, is DTGVSQNPRHKITKRGQNVTFRCDPISEHNRLYWYRQTLGQGPEFLTYFQNEAQLEKSRLLSDRFSAERPKGSFSTLEIQRTEQGDSAMYLCASSLGGQKGQYFGPGTRLTVL.

V is TRBV19 and J is TRBJ2-1, with 9 bases that match TRBD2. Germline CDR1 LNHDA, CDR2 SQIVND (reference sequence). The CDR3 runs 16 residues. With 5 bases clipped from V and 8 bases from J, the junction kept 13 bases outside the gene matches. The CDR3 protein is CASSPRGREGGDEQFF. CDR3 in DNA: TGTGCCAGTAGTCCCCGGGGGCGGGAGGGTGGTGATGAGCAGTTCTTC.

V gene TRBV7-8 combines with J gene TRBJ2-1, with 12 bases matching TRBD2. This CDR3 has 18 residues. Germline V gene data show CDR1 as SGHVS and CDR2 as FQNEAQ. The V gene end was trimmed by 6 bases and the J gene end by 6 bases; junction bases not matched to a gene: 15. The CDR3 DNA reads TGTGCCAGCAGGTCTCCGGGACTAGCGGGCTCCGGGTCCAATGAGCAGTTCTTC. Translating gives CASRSPGLAGSGSNEQFF.

J is TRBJ2-5 and V is TRBV7-9; 7 nucleotides align to TRBD1. CDR3 length: 13 residues. V was pared by 6 bases and J by 7 bases, with 8 bases of the junction left unmatched. Germline V gene lookup returns CDR1 SEHNR and CDR2 FQNEAQ (reference sequence). The CDR3 loop is CASREGADGTQYF. The CDR3 nucleotides are TGTGCCAGCAGAGAGGGGGCGGATGGGACCCAGTACTTC.

Here the CDR3 reads CASSLEAGAHNEQFF. The CDR3 nucleotides read TGTGCCAGCAGCTTAGAAGCGGGAGCCCACAATGAGCAGTTCTTC. The chain couples TRBV11-2 to TRBJ2-1; TRBD2 matches at 8 bases. J gave up 5 bases and V 0 bases, and 3 bases lay outside the gene matches. The CDR3 contains 15 residues. The germline V gene has CDR1 SGHAT and CDR2 FQNNGV.

This sequence joins TRBV11-2 and TRBJ2-5, with TRBD2 matching 7 bases. This CDR3 comprises 12 residues. After removal of 9 bases from V and 1 base from J, the junction contained 2 bases not matched to a gene. Germline V gene sequence: CDR1 SGHAT, CDR2 FQNNGV. In nucleotides, the CDR3 is TGTGCCAGTCTAGCGGCCCAAGAGACCCAGTACTTC. Translated, it gives CASLAAQETQYF.

In regard to this clone: Other DNA sequences in the sample encode the same CDR3. V gene TRBV6-5 combines with J gene TRBJ1-5; D is possibly TRBD1 (5 bases). The CDR3 covers 13 residues. The V end lost 3 bases, the J end lost 4 bases, and 7 bases lay between the germline ends. Per the germline V gene, CDR1 is MNHEY and CDR2 is SVGAGI. The CDR3 loop reads CASSYKGNQPQHF. The CDR3 DNA is TGTGCCAGCAGTTATAAGGGGAATCAGCCCCAGCATTTT.

The chain joins TRBV10-2 to TRBJ2-7, with TRBD1 as a possible D gene (8 bases). The CDR3 consists of 14 residues. The ends were cut back, 10 bases at V and 4 bases at J, with 20 bases in the middle. From germline, CDR1 is WSHSY and CDR2 SAAADI. The CDR3 bases are TGCGCCACCCGAGACTACAGGGGGGGATACGAGCAGTACTTC. It specifies CATRDYRGGYEQYF.

The chain joins TRBV15 to TRBJ2-2; TRBD2 aligns across 10 bases. This CDR3 has 14 residues. V lost 11 bases to trimming and J lost 0 bases; unmatched junction nucleotides: 3. CDR1 LNHNV and CDR2 YYDKDF come from the germline V gene (reference sequence). In DNA form, the CDR3 reads TGTGCCTCCACTAGCGGGGCGAACACCGGGGAGCTGTTTTTT. Its translation: CASTSGANTGELFF.

The chain combines TRBV19 with TRBJ2-2, with 10 bases aligning to TRBD1. Trimming cost V 6 bases and J 3 bases; bases outside gene matches: 10. The CDR3 extends over 17 amino acids. Looked up from germline, CDR1 is LNHDA and CDR2 is SQIVND (reference sequence). In DNA form, the CDR3 reads TGTGCCAGTAGGAATGCGCTGGGACAGGGGTACACCGGGGAGCTGTTTTTT. Protein product: CASRNALGQGYTGELFF.

The genes are TRBV21-1 and TRBJ2-7. TRBV21-1 is described as a pseudogene. The CDR3 runs 15 residues. The CDR3 bases are TGTGCCAGCAGCAAAGGTCAGCTCTACTCCTACGAGCAGTACTTC. It specifies CASSKGQLYSYEQYF.

The chain couples TRBV7-8 to TRBJ2-5; 9 nucleotides match TRBD1. Germline assignment: CDR1 SGHVS and CDR2 FQNEAQ. V lost 5 bases and J lost 5; bases outside the gene matches: 6. There are 14 residues in the CDR3. The CDR3: CASSTGGFSETQYF. The CDR3 coding sequence is TGTGCCAGCAGCACAGGGGGCTTCAGCGAGACCCAGTACTTC. Together with reference TRBV7-8 and TRBJ2-5, the CDR3 gives the full variable domain: GAGVSQSPRYKVAKRGQDVALRCDPISGHVSLFWYQQALGQGPEFLTYFQNEAQLDKSGLPSDRFFAERPEGSVSTLKIQRTQQEDSAVYLCASSTGGFSETQYFGPGTRLLVL.

The V gene is TRBV7-9, the J gene TRBJ2-3; D is uncertain. Trimming took 2 bases from V and 4 from J, leaving 10 bases between them. Germline V gives CDR1 SEHNR, CDR2 FQNEAQ (reference sequence). The CDR3 spans 14 residues. The CDR3 loop is CASSLPTIPDTQYF. The CDR3 DNA sequence: TGTGCCAGCAGCTTACCGACAATTCCAGATACGCAGTATTTT.